The present T cell receptor beta chain was sequenced within a study of glioma-infiltrating T cells after dendritic cell vaccination. Study-level information: Glioblastoma patients came from Phase I and II dendritic cell vaccination trials. At biweekly intervals, patients got three intradermal dendritic cell vaccine injections.

Per germline, CDR1 SGHNT and CDR2 YENEEA. The CDR3 is 14 amino acids. Trimming shortened V by 2 bases and J by 3 bases, and 11 bases separated the two germline ends. Study-level results: Few patients contributed both blood and tumor specimens.

Indicated time point: after dendritic cell vaccination, including at tumor progression/relapse. TCRdb keeps only in-frame clones here, not all; method: immunoSEQ multiplex PCR. The sample lists 85,000 to 100,000 clones, around 85% occurring once. Details on this clone: Its antigen is not identified.

The V call is TRBV11-3, the J call TRBJ2-7, with a weak D call TRBD1 (5 bases). Sample: blood, taken after dendritic cell vaccination. This receptor was identified in a human donor with glioblastoma. The DNA for the CDR3 is TGTGCCAGCAGCTTACAGGGTAAAGACTACGAGCAGTACTTC. It specifies CASSLQGKDYEQYF.